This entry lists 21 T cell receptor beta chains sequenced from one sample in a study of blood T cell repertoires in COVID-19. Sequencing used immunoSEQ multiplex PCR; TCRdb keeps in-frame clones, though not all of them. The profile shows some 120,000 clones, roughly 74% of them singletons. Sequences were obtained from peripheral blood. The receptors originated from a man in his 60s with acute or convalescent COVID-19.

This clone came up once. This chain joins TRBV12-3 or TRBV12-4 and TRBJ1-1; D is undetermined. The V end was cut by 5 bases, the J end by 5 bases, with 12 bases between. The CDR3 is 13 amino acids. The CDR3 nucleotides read TGTGCCAGCAGTGGCATATCGCGGACTGAAGCTTTCTTT. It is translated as CASSGISRTEAFF.

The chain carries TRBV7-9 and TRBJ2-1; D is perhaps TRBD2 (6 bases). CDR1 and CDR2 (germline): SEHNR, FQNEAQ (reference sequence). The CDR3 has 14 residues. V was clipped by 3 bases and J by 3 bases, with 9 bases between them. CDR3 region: CASSLEGYYNEQFF. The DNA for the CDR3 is TGTGCCAGCAGCTTGGAGGGGTACTACAATGAGCAGTTCTTC.

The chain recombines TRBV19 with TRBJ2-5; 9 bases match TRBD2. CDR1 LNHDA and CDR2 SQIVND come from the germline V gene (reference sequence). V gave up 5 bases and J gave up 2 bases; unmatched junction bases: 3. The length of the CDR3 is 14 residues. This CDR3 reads CASSLAGRQETQYF. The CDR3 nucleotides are TGTGCCAGTAGTCTAGCGGGGAGGCAAGAGACCCAGTACTTC.

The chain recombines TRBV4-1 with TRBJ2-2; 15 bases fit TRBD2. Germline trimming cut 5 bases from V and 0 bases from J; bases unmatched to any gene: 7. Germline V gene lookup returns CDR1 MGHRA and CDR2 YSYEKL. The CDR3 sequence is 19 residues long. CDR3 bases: TGCGCCAGCAGCGACCGAGGGACTAGCGGGAGGACGAACACCGGGGAGCTGTTTTTT. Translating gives CASSDRGTSGRTNTGELFF.

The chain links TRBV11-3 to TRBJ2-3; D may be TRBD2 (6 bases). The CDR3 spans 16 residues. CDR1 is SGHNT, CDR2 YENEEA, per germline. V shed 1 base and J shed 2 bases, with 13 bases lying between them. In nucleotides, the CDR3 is TGTGCCAGCAGCTTAGGAACAGGACTAACCACAGATACGCAGTATTTT. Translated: CASSLGTGLTTDTQYF.

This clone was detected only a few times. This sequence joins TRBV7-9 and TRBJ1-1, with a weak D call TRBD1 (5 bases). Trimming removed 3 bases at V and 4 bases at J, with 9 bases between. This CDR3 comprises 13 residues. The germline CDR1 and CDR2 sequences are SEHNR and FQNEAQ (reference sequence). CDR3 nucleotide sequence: TGTGCCAGCAGCTTCGACAGCCTCACTGAAGCTTTCTTT. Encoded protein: CASSFDSLTEAFF.

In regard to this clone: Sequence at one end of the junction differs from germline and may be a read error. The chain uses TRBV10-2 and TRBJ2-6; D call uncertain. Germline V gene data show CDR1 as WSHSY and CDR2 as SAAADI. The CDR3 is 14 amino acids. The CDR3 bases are TGCGCCAGCTGTGACGGCTCTGGGGCCAACGTCCTGACTTTC. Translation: CASCDGSGANVLTF.

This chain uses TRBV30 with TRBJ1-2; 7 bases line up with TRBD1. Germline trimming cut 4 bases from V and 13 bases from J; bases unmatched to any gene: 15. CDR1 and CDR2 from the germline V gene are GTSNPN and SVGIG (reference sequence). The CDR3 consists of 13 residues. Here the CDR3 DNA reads TGTGCCTGGACCGCAGGGGGGATCCAAAAGGGCACCTTC. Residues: CAWTAGGIQKGTF.

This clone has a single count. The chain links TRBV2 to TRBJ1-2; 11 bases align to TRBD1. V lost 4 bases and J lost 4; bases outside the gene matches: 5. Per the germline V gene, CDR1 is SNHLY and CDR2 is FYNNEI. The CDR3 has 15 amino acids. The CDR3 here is CASSGTGGGRYGYTF. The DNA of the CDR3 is TGTGCCAGCAGTGGGACAGGGGGCGGACGCTATGGCTACACCTTC.

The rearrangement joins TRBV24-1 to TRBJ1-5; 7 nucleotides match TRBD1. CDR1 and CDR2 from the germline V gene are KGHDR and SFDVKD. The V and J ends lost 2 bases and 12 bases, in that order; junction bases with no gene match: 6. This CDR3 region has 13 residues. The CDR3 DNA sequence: TGTGCCACCAGTGATTCTCGAGACAGGGTCCAGCATTTT. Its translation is CATSDSRDRVQHF.

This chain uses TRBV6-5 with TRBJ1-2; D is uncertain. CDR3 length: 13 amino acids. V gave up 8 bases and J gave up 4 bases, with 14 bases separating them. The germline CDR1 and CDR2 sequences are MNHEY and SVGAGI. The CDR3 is CASFSGYGYGYTF. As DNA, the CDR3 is TGTGCCAGCTTCTCGGGGTACGGCTATGGCTACACCTTC.

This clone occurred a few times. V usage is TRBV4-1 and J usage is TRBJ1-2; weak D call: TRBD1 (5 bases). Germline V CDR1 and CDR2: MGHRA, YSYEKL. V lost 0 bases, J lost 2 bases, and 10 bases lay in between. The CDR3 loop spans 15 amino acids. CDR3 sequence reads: CASSQENRQNYGYTF. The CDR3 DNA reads TGCGCCAGCAGCCAAGAAAATCGACAGAACTATGGCTACACCTTC.

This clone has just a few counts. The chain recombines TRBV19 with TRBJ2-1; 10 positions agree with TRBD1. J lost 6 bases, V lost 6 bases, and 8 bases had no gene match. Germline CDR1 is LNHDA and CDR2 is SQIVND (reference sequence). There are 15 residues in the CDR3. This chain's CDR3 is CASSEDRGRFNEQFF. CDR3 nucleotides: TGTGCCAGTAGCGAAGACAGGGGGCGATTCAATGAGCAGTTCTTC. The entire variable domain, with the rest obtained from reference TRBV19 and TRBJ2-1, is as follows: DGGITQSPKYLFRKEGQNVTLSCEQNLNHDAMYWYRQDPGQGLRLIYYSQIVNDFQKGDIAEGYSVSREKKESFPLTVTSAQKNPTAFYLCASSEDRGRFNEQFFGPGTRLTVL.

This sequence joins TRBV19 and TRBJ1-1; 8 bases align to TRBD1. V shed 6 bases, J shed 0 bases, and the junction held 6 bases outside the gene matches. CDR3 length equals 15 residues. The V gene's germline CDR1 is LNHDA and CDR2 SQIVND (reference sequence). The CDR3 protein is CASSFRGPLNTEAFF. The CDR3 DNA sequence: TGTGCCAGTAGCTTCAGGGGGCCATTGAACACTGAAGCTTTCTTT. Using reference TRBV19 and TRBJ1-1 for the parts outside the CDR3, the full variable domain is DGGITQSPKYLFRKEGQNVTLSCEQNLNHDAMYWYRQDPGQGLRLIYYSQIVNDFQKGDIAEGYSVSREKKESFPLTVTSAQKNPTAFYLCASSFRGPLNTEAFFGQGTRLTVV.

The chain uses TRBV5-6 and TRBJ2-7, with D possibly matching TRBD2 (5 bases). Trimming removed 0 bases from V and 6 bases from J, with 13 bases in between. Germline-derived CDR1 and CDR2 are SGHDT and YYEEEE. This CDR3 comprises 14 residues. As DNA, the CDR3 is TGTGCCAGCAGCTTGGCCGGTTCTCGGGGCGAGCAGTACTTC. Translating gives CASSLAGSRGEQYF.

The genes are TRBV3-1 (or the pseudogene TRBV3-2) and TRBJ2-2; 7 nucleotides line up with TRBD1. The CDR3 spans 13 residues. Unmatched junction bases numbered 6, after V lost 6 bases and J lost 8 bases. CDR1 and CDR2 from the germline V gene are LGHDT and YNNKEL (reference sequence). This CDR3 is CASRRKGAGELFF. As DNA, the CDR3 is TGTGCCAGCAGAAGGAAGGGGGCGGGGGAGCTGTTTTTT.

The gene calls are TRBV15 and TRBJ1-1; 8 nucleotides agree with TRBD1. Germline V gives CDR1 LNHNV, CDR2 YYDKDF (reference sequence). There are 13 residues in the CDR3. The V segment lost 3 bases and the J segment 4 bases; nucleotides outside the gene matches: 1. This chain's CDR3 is CATSSDRGTEAFF. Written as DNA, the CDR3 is TGTGCCACCAGCAGCGACAGGGGCACTGAAGCTTTCTTT.

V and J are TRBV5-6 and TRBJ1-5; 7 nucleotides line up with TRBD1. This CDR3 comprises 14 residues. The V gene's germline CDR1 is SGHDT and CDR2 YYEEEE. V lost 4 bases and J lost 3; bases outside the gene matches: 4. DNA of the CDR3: TGTGCCAGCAGCGCAACAGGGGTCAATCAGCCCCAGCATTTT. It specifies CASSATGVNQPQHF.

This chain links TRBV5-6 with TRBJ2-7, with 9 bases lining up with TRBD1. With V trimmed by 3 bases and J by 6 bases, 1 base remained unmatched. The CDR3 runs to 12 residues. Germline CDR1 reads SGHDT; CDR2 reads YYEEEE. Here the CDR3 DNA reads TGTGCCAGCAGCTGGGACAGGGCCGAGCAGTACTTC. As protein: CASSWDRAEQYF.

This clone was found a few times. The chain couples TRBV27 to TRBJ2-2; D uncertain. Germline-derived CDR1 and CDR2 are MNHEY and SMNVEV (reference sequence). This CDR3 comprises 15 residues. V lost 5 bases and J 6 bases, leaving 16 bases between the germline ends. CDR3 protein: CASSPRNRVAGELFF. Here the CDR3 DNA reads TGTGCCAGCAGTCCTAGGAACCGCGTGGCCGGGGAGCTGTTTTTT.

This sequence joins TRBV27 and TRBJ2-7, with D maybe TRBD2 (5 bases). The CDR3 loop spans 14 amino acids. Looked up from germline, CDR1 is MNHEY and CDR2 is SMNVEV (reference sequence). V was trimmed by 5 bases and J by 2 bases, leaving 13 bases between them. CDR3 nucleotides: TGTGCCAGCAGTGTTTCTGTGGGAGCCTACGAGCAGTACTTC. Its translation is CASSVSVGAYEQYF.